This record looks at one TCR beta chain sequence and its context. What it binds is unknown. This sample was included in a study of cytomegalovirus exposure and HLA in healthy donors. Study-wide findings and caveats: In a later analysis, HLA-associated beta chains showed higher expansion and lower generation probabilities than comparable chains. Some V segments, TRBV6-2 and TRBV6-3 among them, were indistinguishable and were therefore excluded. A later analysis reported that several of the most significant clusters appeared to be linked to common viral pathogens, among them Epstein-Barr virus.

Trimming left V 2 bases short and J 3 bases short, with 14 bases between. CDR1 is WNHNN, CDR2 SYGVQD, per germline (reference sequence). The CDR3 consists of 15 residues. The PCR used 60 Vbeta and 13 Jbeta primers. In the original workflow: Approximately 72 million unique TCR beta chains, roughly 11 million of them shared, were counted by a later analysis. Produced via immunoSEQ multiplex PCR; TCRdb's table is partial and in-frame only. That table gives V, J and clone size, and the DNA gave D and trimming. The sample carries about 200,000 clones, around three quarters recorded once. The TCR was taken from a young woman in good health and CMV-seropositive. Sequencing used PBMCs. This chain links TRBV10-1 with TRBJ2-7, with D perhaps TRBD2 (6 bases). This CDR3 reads CASSERRGRDYEQYF. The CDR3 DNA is TGCGCCAGCAGTGAGAGGAGAGGGCGGGACTACGAGCAGTACTTC.